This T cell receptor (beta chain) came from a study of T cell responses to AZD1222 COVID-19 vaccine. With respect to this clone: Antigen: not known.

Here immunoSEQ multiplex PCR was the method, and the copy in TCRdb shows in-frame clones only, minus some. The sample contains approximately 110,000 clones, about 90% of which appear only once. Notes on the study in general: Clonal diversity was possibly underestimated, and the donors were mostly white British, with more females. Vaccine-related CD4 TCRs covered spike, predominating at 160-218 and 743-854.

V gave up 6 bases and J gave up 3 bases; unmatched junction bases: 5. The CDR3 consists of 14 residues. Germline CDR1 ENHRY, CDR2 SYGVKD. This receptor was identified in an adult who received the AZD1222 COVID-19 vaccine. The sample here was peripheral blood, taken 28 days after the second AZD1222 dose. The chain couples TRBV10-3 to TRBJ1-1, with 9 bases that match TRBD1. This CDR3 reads CAIRGDRVDTEAFF. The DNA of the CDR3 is TGTGCCATCAGGGGGGACAGGGTCGACACTGAAGCTTTCTTT.